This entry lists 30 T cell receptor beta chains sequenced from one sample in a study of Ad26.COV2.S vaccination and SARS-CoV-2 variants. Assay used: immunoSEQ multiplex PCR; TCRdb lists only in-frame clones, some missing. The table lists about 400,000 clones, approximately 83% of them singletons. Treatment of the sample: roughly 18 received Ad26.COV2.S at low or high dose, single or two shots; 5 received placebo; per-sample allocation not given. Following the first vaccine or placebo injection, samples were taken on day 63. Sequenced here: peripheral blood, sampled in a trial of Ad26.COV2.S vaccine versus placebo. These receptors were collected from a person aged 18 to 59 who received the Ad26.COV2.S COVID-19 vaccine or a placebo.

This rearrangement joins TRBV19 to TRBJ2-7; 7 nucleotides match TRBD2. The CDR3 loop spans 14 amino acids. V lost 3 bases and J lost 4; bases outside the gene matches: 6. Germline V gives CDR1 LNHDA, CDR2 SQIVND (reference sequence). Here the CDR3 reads CASSITAGIYEQYF. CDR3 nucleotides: TGTGCCAGTAGTATCACAGCGGGAATTTACGAGCAGTACTTC.

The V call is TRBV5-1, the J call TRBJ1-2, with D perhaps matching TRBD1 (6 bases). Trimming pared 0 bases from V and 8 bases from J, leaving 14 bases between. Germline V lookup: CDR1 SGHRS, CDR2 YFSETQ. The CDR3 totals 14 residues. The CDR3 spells CASSLGQGSEGYTF. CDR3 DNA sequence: TGCGCCAGCAGCTTGGGGCAGGGGTCTGAGGGCTACACCTTC.

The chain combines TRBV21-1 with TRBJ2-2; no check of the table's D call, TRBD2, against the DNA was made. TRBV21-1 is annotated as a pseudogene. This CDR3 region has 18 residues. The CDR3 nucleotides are TGTGCCAGCAGCAAAGGACGACTAGCGGGAGAGAACACCGGGGAGCTGTTTTTT. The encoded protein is CASSKGRLAGENTGELFF.

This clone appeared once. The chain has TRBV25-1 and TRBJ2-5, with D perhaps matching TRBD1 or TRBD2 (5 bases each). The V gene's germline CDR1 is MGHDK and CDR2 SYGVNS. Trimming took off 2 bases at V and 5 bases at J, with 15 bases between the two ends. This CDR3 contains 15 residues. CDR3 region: CASSEREGLGETQYF. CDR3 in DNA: TGTGCCAGCAGTGAAAGAGAGGGGTTGGGGGAGACCCAGTACTTC. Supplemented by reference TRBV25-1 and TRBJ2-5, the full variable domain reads EADIYQTPRYLVIGTGKKITLECSQTMGHDKMYWYQQDPGMELHLIHYSYGVNSTEKGDLSSESTVSRIRTEHFPLTLESARPSHTSQYLCASSEREGLGETQYFGPGTRLLVL.

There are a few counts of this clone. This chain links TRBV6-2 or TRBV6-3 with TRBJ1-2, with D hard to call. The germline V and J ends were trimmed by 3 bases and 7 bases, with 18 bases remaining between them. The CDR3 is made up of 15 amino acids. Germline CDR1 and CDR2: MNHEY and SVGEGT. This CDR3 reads CASSYSGRVNAGYTF. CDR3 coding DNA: TGTGCCAGCAGTTATTCAGGACGGGTAAACGCTGGCTACACCTTC.

DNA of the CDR3: TGTGCCAGCAGTTCAGGGGCCCTAGGCTATGGCTACACCTTC. Protein product: CASSSGALGYGYTF. The chain joins TRBV6-5 to TRBJ1-2; maybe TRBD1 (6 bases). Germline V gene data show CDR1 as MNHEY and CDR2 as SVGAGI. CDR3 length: 14 residues. V was pared by 4 bases and J by 4 bases, with 13 bases between.

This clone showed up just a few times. The CDR3 loop reads CASQDSEEAGYTF. CDR3 in DNA: TGTGCCAGCCAGGACAGCGAGGAGGCTGGCTACACCTTC. The chain recombines TRBV2 with TRBJ1-2; a possible D gene is TRBD1 (6 bases). From germline, CDR1 is SNHLY and CDR2 FYNNEI. The CDR3 is 13 residues long. V was shortened by 8 bases and J by 7 bases, with 17 bases between the two germline ends.

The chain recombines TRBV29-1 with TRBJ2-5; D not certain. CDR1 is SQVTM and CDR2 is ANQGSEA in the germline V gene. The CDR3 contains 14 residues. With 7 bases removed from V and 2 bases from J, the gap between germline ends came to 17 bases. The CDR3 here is CSASDPISQETQYF. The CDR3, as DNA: TGCAGCGCCTCCGACCCTATTTCACAAGAGACCCAGTACTTC. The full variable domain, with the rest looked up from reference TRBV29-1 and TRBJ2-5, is SAVISQKPSRDICQRGTSLTIQCQVDSQVTMMFWYRQQPGQSLTLIATANQGSEATYESGFVIDKFPISRPNLTFSTLTVSNMSPEDSSIYLCSASDPISQETQYFGPGTRLLVL.

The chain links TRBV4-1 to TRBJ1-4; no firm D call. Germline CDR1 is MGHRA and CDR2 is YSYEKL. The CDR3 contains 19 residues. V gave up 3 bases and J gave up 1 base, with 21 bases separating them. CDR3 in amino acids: CASSQLSLSLAGTNEKLFF. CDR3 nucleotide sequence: TGCGCCAGCAGCCAGCTGTCCCTTTCTCTGGCAGGAACTAATGAAAAACTGTTTTTT.

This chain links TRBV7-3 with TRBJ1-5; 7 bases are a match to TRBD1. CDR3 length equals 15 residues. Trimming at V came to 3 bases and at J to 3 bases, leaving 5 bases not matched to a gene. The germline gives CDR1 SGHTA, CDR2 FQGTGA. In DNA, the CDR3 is TGTGCCAGCAGCTTTCAGGGGGAGGCCAATCAGCCCCAGCATTTT. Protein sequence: CASSFQGEANQPQHF.

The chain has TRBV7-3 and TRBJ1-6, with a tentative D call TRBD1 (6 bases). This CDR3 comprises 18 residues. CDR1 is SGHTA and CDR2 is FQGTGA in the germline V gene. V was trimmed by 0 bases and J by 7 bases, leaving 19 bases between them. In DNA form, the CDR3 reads TGTGCCAGCAGCTTAACCTACAGGGCGAATTACGAAAATTCACCCCTCCACTTT. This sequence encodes CASSLTYRANYENSPLHF.

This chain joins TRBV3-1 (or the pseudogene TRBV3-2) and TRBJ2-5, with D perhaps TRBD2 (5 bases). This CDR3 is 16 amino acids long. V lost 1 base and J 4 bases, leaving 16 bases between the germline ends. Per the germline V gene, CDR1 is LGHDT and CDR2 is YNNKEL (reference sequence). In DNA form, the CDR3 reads TGTGCCAGCAGCCAAGGAGAGGGAGCCCCTGGAGAGACCCAGTACTTC. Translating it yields CASSQGEGAPGETQYF.

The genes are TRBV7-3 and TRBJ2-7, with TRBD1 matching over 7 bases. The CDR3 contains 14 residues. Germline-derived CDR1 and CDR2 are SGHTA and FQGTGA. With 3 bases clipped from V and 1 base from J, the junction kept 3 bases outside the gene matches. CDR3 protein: CASSLDRQSYEQYF. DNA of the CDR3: TGTGCCAGCAGCTTGGACAGGCAATCCTACGAGCAGTACTTC.

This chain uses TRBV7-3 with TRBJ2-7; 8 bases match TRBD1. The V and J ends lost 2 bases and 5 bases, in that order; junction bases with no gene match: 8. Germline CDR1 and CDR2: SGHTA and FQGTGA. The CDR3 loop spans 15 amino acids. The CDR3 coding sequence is TGTGCCAGCAGCTTAGGGGGACAGGTTTTCAACGAGCAGTACTTC. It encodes CASSLGGQVFNEQYF. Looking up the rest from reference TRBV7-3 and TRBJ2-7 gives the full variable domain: GAGVSQTPSNKVTEKGKYVELRCDPISGHTALYWYRQSLGQGPEFLIYFQGTGAADDSGLPNDRFFAVRPEGSVSTLKIQRTERGDSAVYLCASSLGGQVFNEQYFGPGTRLTVT.

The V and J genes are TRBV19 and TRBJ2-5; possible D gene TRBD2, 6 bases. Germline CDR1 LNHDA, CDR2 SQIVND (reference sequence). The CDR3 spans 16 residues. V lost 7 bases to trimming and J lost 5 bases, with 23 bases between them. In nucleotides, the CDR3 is TGTGCCAGTACCACCGGGGCCGCAGGGAGGCTTGAGACCCAGTACTTC. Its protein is CASTTGAAGRLETQYF. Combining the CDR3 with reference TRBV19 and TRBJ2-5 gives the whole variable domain DGGITQSPKYLFRKEGQNVTLSCEQNLNHDAMYWYRQDPGQGLRLIYYSQIVNDFQKGDIAEGYSVSREKKESFPLTVTSAQKNPTAFYLCASTTGAAGRLETQYFGPGTRLLVL.

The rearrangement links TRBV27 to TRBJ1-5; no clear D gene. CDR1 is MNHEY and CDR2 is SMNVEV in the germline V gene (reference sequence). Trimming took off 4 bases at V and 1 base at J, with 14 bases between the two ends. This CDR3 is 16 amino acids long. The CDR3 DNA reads TGTGCCAGCAGTTATCGGGGAACCTTAAGCAATCAGCCCCAGCATTTT. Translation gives CASSYRGTLSNQPQHF.

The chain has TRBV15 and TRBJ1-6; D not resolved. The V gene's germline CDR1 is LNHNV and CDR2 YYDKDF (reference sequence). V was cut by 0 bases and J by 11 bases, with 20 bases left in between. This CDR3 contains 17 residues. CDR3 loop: CATSRDSWVRGVTPLHF. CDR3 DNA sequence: TGTGCCACCAGCAGAGATAGTTGGGTACGCGGTGTGACACCCCTCCACTTT.

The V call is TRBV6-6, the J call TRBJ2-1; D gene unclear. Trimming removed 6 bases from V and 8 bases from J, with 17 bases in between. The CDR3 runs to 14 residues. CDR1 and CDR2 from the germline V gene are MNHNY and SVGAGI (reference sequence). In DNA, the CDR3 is TGTGCCAGCAGCCGAAACAACCTTTTAGATGAGCAGTTCTTC. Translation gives CASSRNNLLDEQFF.

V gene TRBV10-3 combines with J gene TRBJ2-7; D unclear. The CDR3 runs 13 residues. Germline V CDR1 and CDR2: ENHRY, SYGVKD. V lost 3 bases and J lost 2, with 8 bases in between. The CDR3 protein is CAISESSPYEQYF. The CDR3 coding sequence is TGTGCCATCAGTGAAAGCAGCCCCTACGAGCAGTACTTC.

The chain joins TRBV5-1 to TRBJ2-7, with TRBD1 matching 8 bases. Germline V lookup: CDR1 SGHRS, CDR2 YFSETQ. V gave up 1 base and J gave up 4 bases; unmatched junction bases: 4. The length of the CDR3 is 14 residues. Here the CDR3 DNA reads TGCGCCAGCAGCTTGACAAGGACAGGGTACGAGCAGTACTTC. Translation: CASSLTRTGYEQYF.

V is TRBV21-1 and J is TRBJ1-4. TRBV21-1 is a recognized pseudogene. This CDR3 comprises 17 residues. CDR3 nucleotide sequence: TGTGCCAGCAGCAAGAATAAAGACGCCCCAACTAATGAAAAACTGTTTTTT. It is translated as CASSKNKDAPTNEKLFF.

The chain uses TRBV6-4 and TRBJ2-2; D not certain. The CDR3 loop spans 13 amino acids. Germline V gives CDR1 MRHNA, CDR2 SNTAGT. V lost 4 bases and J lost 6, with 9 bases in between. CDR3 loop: CASSVNVPGELFF. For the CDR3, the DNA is TGTGCCAGCAGTGTCAACGTCCCCGGGGAGCTGTTTTTT.

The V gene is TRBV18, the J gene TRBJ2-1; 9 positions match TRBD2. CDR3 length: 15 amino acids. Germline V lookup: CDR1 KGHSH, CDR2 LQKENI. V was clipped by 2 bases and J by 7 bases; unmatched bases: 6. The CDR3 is CASSPILAGGNEQFF. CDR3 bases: TGTGCCAGCTCACCAATACTAGCGGGTGGGAATGAGCAGTTCTTC. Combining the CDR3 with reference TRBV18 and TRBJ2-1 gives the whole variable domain NAGVMQNPRHLVRRRGQEARLRCSPMKGHSHVYWYRQLPEEGLKFMVYLQKENIIDESGMPKERFSAEFPKEGPSILRIQQVVRGDSAAYFCASSPILAGGNEQFFGPGTRLTVL.

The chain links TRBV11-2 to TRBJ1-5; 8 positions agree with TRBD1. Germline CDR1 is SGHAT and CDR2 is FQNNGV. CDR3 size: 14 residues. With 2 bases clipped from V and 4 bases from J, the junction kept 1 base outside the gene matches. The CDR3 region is CASSLRTGNQPQHF. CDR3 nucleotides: TGTGCCAGCAGCTTAAGGACAGGGAATCAGCCCCAGCATTTT.

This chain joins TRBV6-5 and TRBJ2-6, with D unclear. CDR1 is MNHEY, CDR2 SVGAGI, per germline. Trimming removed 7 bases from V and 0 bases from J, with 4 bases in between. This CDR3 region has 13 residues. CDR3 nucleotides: TGTGCCAGCACCCCCTCTGGGGCCAACGTCCTGACTTTC. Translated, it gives CASTPSGANVLTF.

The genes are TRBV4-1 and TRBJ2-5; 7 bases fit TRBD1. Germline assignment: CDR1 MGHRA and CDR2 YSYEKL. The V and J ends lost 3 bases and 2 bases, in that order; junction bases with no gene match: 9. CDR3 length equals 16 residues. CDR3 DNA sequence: TGCGCCAGCAGCCATTATTCTTACAGGGGTCAAGAGACCCAGTACTTC. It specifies CASSHYSYRGQETQYF.

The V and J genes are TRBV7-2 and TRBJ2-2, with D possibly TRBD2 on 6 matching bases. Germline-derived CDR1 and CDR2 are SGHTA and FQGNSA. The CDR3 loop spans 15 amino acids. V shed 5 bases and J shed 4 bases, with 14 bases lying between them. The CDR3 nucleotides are TGTGCCAGCAGCCTCGGGGGTGTACTCACCGGGGAGCTGTTTTTT. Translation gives CASSLGGVLTGELFF.

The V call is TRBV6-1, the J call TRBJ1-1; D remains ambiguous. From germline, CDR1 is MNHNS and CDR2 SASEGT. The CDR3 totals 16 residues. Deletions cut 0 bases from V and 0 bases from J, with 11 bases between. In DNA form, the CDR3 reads TGTGCCAGCAGTGAAGCGCGACGAACAATGAACACTGAAGCTTTCTTT. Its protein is CASSEARRTMNTEAFF.

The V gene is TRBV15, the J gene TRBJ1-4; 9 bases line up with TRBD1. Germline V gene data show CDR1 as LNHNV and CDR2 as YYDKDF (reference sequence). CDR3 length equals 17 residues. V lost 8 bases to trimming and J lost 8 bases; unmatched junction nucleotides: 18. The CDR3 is CATSELRGTGKGEKLFF. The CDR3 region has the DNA TGTGCCACCTCCGAACTACGAGGGACAGGGAAGGGGGAAAAACTGTTTTTT. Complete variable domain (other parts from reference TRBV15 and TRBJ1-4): DAMVIQNPRYQVTQFGKPVTLSCSQTLNHNVMYWYQQKSSQAPKLLFHYYDKDFNNEADTPDNFQSRRPNTSFCFLDIRSPGLGDTAMYLCATSELRGTGKGEKLFFGSGTQLSVL.

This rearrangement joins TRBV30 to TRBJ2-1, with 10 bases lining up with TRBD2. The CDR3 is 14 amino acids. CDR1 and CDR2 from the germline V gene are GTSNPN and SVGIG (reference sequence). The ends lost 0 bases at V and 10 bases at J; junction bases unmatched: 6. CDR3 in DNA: TGTGCCTGGAGTGTAAAAGCGGGAGGGCGGGAGCAGTTCTTC. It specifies CAWSVKAGGREQFF.